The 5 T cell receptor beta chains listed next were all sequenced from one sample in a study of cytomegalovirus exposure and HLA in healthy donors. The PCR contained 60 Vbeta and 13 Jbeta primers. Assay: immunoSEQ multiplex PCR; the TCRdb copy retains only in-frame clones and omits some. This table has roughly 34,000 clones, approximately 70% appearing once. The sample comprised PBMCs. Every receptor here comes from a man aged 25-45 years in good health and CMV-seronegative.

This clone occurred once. The CDR3 DNA is TGCGCCAGCAGCCCTGGACTAGCGGGTGGCGATGAGCAGTTCTTC. Translated: CASSPGLAGGDEQFF. The chain joins TRBV5-1 to TRBJ2-1; TRBD2 aligns across 11 bases. CDR1 is SGHRS, CDR2 YFSETQ, per germline. The CDR3 totals 15 residues. The V and J ends lost 4 bases and 8 bases, in that order; junction bases with no gene match: 8.

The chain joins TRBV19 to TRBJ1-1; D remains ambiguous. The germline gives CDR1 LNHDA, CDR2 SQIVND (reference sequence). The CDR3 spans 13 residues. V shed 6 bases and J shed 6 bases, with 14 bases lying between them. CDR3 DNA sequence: TGTGCCAGTAGAAGAGGTATCGGAGCTGAAGCTTTCTTT. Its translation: CASRRGIGAEAFF. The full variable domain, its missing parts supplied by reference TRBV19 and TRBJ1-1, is DGGITQSPKYLFRKEGQNVTLSCEQNLNHDAMYWYRQDPGQGLRLIYYSQIVNDFQKGDIAEGYSVSREKKESFPLTVTSAQKNPTAFYLCASRRGIGAEAFFGQGTRLTVV.

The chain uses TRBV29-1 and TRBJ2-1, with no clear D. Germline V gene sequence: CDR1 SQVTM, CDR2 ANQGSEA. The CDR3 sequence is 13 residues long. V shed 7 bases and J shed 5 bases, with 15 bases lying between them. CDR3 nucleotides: TGCAGCGCGCCCGGTCCCGGTGACAATGAGCAGTTCTTC. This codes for CSAPGPGDNEQFF.

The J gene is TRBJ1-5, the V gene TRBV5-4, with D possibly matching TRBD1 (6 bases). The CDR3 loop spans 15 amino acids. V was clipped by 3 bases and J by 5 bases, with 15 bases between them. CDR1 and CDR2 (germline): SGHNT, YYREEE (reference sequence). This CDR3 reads CASSSPDRYDQPQHF. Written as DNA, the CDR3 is TGTGCCAGCAGCTCTCCCGACAGGTATGATCAGCCCCAGCATTTT.

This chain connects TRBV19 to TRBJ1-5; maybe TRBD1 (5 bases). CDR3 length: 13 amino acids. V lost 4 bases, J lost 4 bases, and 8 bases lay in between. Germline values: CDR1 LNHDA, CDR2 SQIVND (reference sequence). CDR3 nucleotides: TGTGCCAGTAGTAACACAGGTAATCAGCCCCAGCATTTT. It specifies CASSNTGNQPQHF.